A single sample gave rise to the 8 T cell receptor beta chains below, sequenced in a study of blood T cell repertoires in COVID-19. Repertoires were generated with immunoSEQ multiplex PCR, while TCRdb's copy carries only in-frame clones and drops some. In the table there are a few hundred thousand clones, more than 85% of which are singletons. Sequencing was carried out using PBMCs or T cells enriched from blood (not recorded which). The receptors originated from a woman aged 45-65 years who had recovered from COVID-19.

This rearrangement joins TRBV13 to TRBJ2-1, with 9 bases identical to TRBD2. CDR3 length equals 15 residues. Germline V CDR1 and CDR2: PRHDT, FYEKMQ (reference sequence). The ends lost 4 bases at V and 0 bases at J; junction bases unmatched: 1. CDR3 coding DNA: TGTGCCAGCAGCTATAGCGGGAGCTCCTACAATGAGCAGTTCTTC. Translation gives CASSYSGSSYNEQFF.

The rearrangement links TRBV11-3 to TRBJ2-5; D possibly corresponds to TRBD1 (5 bases). The germline CDR1 and CDR2 sequences are SGHNT and YENEEA. V was shortened by 5 bases and J by 5 bases, with 18 bases between the two germline ends. CDR3 size: 15 residues. The CDR3, as DNA: TGTGCCAGCAGCCCAGGGTCCGTTCTCGGGGAGACCCAGTACTTC. It codes for CASSPGSVLGETQYF. The whole variable domain, remainder taken from reference TRBV11-3 and TRBJ2-5, is EAGVVQSPRYKIIEKKQPVAFWCNPISGHNTLYWYLQNLGQGPELLIRYENEEAVDDSQLPKDRFSAERLKGVDSTLKIQPAELGDSAVYLCASSPGSVLGETQYFGPGTRLLVL.

The chain joins TRBV19 to TRBJ2-3, with 7 bases identical to TRBD1. This CDR3 comprises 13 residues. Trimming took 6 bases from V and 4 from J; bases not matched to a gene: 4. Germline V gene lookup returns CDR1 LNHDA and CDR2 SQIVND (reference sequence). CDR3: CASSNQGADTQYF. Written as DNA, the CDR3 is TGTGCCAGTAGCAACCAGGGGGCAGATACGCAGTATTTT. The full variable domain, with the rest looked up from reference TRBV19 and TRBJ2-3, is DGGITQSPKYLFRKEGQNVTLSCEQNLNHDAMYWYRQDPGQGLRLIYYSQIVNDFQKGDIAEGYSVSREKKESFPLTVTSAQKNPTAFYLCASSNQGADTQYFGPGTRLTVL.

This sequence joins TRBV9 and TRBJ2-1; 7 bases line up with TRBD2. The CDR3 runs to 15 residues. V trimming: 0 bases; J trimming: 7 bases; junction bases outside the gene matches: 7. The V gene's germline CDR1 is SGDLS and CDR2 YYNGEE. The CDR3 loop reads CASSVGGGSGNEQFF. The CDR3 coding sequence is TGTGCCAGCAGCGTAGGGGGCGGGAGCGGGAATGAGCAGTTCTTC.

The chain carries TRBV27 and TRBJ2-2; 13 nucleotides align to TRBD2. V lost 5 bases to trimming and J lost 4 bases; unmatched junction nucleotides: 4. This CDR3 is 16 amino acids long. Looked up from germline, CDR1 is MNHEY and CDR2 is SMNVEV (reference sequence). The CDR3 is CASSGLAGVTTGELFF. The CDR3 bases are TGTGCCAGCAGTGGACTAGCGGGAGTGACCACCGGGGAGCTGTTTTTT.

This chain joins TRBV6-5 and TRBJ1-1; D is perhaps TRBD1 (5 bases). The CDR3 covers 15 residues. Looked up from germline, CDR1 is MNHEY and CDR2 is SVGAGI. V lost 4 bases and J lost 0, with 12 bases in between. The CDR3 nucleotides read TGTGCCAGCAGTTCCGCGGGACGGGTGAACACTGAAGCTTTCTTT. The encoded protein is CASSSAGRVNTEAFF.

The V call is TRBV6-5, the J call TRBJ2-7, with 8 bases identical to TRBD2. V lost 4 bases to trimming and J lost 3 bases; unmatched junction nucleotides: 2. This CDR3 comprises 13 residues. The germline CDR1 and CDR2 sequences are MNHEY and SVGAGI. CDR3 region: CASSSRGGYEQYF. CDR3 DNA sequence: TGTGCCAGCAGTTCACGGGGGGGCTACGAGCAGTACTTC.

V gene TRBV18 combines with J gene TRBJ2-7, with 7 bases that match TRBD1. The junction had 5 bases not matched to a gene; V was cut back by 4 bases and J by 2 bases. The CDR3 runs to 14 residues. Per germline, CDR1 KGHSH and CDR2 LQKENI. This chain's CDR3 is CASSLRQGPYEQYF. The CDR3 DNA is TGTGCCAGCTCACTGCGACAGGGACCCTACGAGCAGTACTTC.